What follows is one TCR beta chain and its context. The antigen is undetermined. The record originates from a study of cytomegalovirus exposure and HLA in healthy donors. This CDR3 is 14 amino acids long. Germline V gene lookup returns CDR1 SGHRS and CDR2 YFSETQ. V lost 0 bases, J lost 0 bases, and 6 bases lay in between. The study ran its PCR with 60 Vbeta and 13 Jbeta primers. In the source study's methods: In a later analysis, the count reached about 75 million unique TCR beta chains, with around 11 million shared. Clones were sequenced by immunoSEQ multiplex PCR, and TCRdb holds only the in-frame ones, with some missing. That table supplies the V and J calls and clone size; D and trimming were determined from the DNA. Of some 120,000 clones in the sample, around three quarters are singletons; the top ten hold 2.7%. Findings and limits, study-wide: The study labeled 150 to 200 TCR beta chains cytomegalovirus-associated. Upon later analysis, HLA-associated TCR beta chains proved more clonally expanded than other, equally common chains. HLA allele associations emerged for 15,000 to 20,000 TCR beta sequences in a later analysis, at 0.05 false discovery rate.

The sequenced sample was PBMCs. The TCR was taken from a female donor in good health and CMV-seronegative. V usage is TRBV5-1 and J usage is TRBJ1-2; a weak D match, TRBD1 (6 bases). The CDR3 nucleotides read TGCGCCAGCAGCTTGGACAGGGCTAACTATGGCTACACCTTC. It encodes CASSLDRANYGYTF.